This is a list of T cell receptor beta chains from one sample in a study of shared clonotypes between healthy human individuals. Repertoires were generated with immunoSEQ multiplex PCR, while TCRdb's copy carries only in-frame clones and drops some. The sample lists over 1.4 million clones; approximately 96% were seen once. The sequencing sample was made of naive CD4+ T cells sorted from blood. These receptors were collected from a man in his thirties or forties in good health. CDR3s include the opening cysteine and the closing phenylalanine or tryptophan. A D gene is named only where the DNA matches it firmly. A row's size may be missing; if present it is once, few, many or a size class.

D | length | J | V | size | CDR3 | DNA
TRBD1 | 16 | TRBJ1-4 | TRBV7-2 | NA | CASSSGQGGANEKLFF | TGTGCCAGCAGCTCAGGACAGGGGGGCGCTAATGAAAAACTGTTTTTT
TRBD1 | 15 | TRBJ2-5 | TRBV14 | NA | CASSQAGDRQETQHF | TGTGCCAGCAGCCAAGCGGGGGACAGGCAAGAGACCCAGCACTTC
NA | 13 | TRBJ1-2 | TRBV5-4 | NA | CASSLLANYGYTF | TGTGCCAGCAGCTTGCTAGCTAACTATGGCTACACCTTC
NA | 10 | TRBJ2-7 | TRBV29-1 | NA | CSGRTYEQYF | TGCAGCGGGCGAACCTACGAGCAGTACTTC
TRBD1 | 14 | TRBJ2-4 | TRBV5-1 | NA | CASSTGQGVDIQYF | TGCGCCAGCAGCACAGGACAGGGCGTGGACATTCAGTACTTC
NA | 13 | TRBJ2-3 | TRBV7-3 | NA | CASSFWDKDTQYF | TGTGCCAGCAGCTTCTGGGACAAAGATACGCAGTATTTT
NA | 15 | TRBJ2-3 | TRBV5-6 | NA | CASSLGRARTDTQYF | TGTGCCAGCAGCTTGGGCAGGGCTCGCACAGATACGCAGTATTTT
TRBD2 | 14 | TRBJ2-5 | TRBV27 | NA | CATGREGQQETQYF | TGTGCCACCGGGCGGGAGGGGCAGCAGGAGACCCAGTACTTC
NA | 13 | TRBJ1-2 | TRBV10-3 | NA | CAITRDAFYGYTF | TGTGCCATCACCCGGGACGCATTCTATGGCTACACCTTC
TRBD1 | 17 | TRBJ2-1 | TRBV9 | NA | CASSVGQGLFSRNEQFF | TGTGCCAGCAGCGTGGGACAGGGTCTATTCTCGAGGAATGAGCAGTTCTTC
NA | 16 | TRBJ2-2 | TRBV11-2 | NA | CASSPSGRGRTGELFF | TGTGCCAGCAGCCCATCAGGCAGGGGACGGACCGGGGAGCTGTTTTTT
NA | 17 | TRBJ2-7 | TRBV5-1 | NA | CASSLAGTSTSSYEQYF | TGCGCCAGCAGCTTGGCGGGGACGTCTACCAGTAGCTACGAGCAGTACTTC
TRBD2 | 15 | TRBJ2-7 | TRBV5-1 | once | CASSFDSGSLYEQYF | TGCGCCAGCAGCTTCGACAGCGGGAGTTTGTACGAGCAGTACTTC
NA | 15 | TRBJ1-5 | TRBV21-1 | few | CPHLWGQDSNQPQHF | TGTCCCCATCTCTGGGGACAAGATAGCAATCAGCCCCAGCATTTT
NA | 13 | TRBJ1-2 | TRBV7-9 | NA | CASSLGLDHDYTF | TGTGCCAGCAGCTTAGGCCTAGATCATGACTACACCTTC
NA | 15 | TRBJ2-1 | TRBV19 | NA | CASSPQASSYNEQFF | TGTGCCAGTAGCCCACAGGCGAGCTCCTACAATGAGCAGTTCTTC
NA | 16 | TRBJ2-6 | TRBV5-1 | NA | CASSGGTASGANVLTF | TGCGCCAGCAGCGGGGGGACAGCCTCTGGGGCCAACGTCCTGACTTTC
NA | 12 | TRBJ2-2 | TRBV19 | NA | CASSLRFGELFF | TGTGCCAGTAGTCTCCGTTTCGGGGAGCTGTTTTTT
NA | 14 | TRBJ1-1 | TRBV5-1 | NA | CASSYTRGNTEAFF | TGCGCCAGCAGCTATACCCGAGGGAACACTGAAGCTTTCTTT
TRBD2 | 13 | TRBJ2-7 | TRBV27 | once | CASSSTSGMWQYF | TGTGCCAGCAGTTCGACTAGCGGGATGTGGCAGTACTTC
NA | 11 | TRBJ2-3 | TRBV6-1 | NA | CATVSTDTQYF | TGTGCCACCGTTAGCACAGATACGCAGTATTTT
NA | 13 | TRBJ1-2 | TRBV7-9 | once | CASSLLTVNGYTF | TGTGCCAGCAGCTTATTGACGGTGAATGGCTACACCTTC
NA | 16 | TRBJ1-3 | TRBV5-1 | NA | CASSSDPEGTGNTIYF | TGCGCCAGCAGCTCAGACCCTGAGGGAACTGGAAACACCATATATTTT
NA | 15 | TRBJ2-2 | TRBV10-3 | NA | CATGAGTTNTGELFF | TGTGCCACTGGAGCCGGGACAACGAACACCGGGGAGCTGTTTTTT
TRBD2 | 16 | TRBJ2-1 | TRBV7-2 | NA | CASSSSSGRASNEQFF | TGTGCCAGCAGCTCATCTAGCGGGAGGGCCTCCAATGAGCAGTTCTTC
NA | 15 | TRBJ2-2 | TRBV6-1 | NA | CASIDLTLGTGELFF | TGTGCCAGCATCGACCTCACGCTGGGCACCGGGGAGCTGTTTTTT
TRBD2 | 15 | TRBJ2-3 | TRBV9 | NA | CASSETSGSPDTQYF | TGTGCCAGCAGCGAGACTAGCGGGAGCCCAGATACGCAGTATTTT